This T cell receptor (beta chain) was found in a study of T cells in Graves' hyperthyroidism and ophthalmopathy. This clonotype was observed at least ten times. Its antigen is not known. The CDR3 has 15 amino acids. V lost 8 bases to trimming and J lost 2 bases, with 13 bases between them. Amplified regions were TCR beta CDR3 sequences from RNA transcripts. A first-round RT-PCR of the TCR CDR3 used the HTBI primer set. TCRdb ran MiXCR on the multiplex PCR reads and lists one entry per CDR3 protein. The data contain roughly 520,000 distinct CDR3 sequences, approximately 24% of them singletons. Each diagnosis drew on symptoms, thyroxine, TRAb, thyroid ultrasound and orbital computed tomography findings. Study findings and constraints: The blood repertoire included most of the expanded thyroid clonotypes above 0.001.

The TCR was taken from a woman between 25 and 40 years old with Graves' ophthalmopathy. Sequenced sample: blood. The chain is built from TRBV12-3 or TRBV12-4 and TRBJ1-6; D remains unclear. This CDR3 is CASGSEIAYNSPLHF. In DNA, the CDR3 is TGTGCCAGCGGATCCGAGATCGCCTATAATTCACCCCTCCACTTT.